Listed here are 6 T cell receptor beta chains from one sample, sequenced in a study of shared clonotypes between healthy human individuals. In the naive CD8 group, cells lacked CD45RO and were positively selected for CCR7, so terminally differentiated effector memory CD45RA+ cells were left out. The assay was immunoSEQ multiplex PCR, and TCRdb's table has in-frame clones only and misses some. This table holds some 2 million clones, just under 95% found once. What was sequenced was naive CD8+ T cells sorted from blood. These receptors originate from a man aged 18 to 29 in good health.

The chain carries TRBV11-2 and TRBJ1-1, with D perhaps matching TRBD1 (6 bases). The ends were cut back, 8 bases at V and 3 bases at J, with 22 bases in the middle. The CDR3 runs to 16 residues. Looked up from germline, CDR1 is SGHAT and CDR2 is FQNNGV. This CDR3 reads CASYEFSQGGDTEAFF. The CDR3 DNA is TGTGCCAGCTACGAATTCTCACAGGGCGGTGACACTGAAGCTTTCTTT.

The gene calls are TRBV6-1 and TRBJ1-1; D is uncertain. Deletions cut 8 bases from V and 3 bases from J, with 4 bases between. Germline CDR1 reads MNHNS; CDR2 reads SASEGT. This CDR3 has 10 amino acids. The CDR3 bases are TGTGCCAGCCTACACACTGAAGCTTTCTTT. The encoded protein is CASLHTEAFF.

The count of this clone is one. The chain combines TRBV6-5 with TRBJ1-5; tentative D call: TRBD1 (6 bases). The CDR3 spans 15 residues. Trimming stripped 6 bases from V and 1 base from J, with 13 bases between. CDR1 is MNHEY, CDR2 SVGAGI, per germline. The DNA of the CDR3 is TGTGCCAGCAGAGACGCGACAGGCAGCAATCAGCCCCAGCATTTT. Translation: CASRDATGSNQPQHF.

The count of this clone is one. V and J are TRBV6-1 and TRBJ2-3; D not certain. The CDR3 totals 14 residues. Trimming cost V 3 bases and J 2 bases, with 9 bases left between them. The germline CDR1 and CDR2 sequences are MNHNS and SASEGT. CDR3 protein: CASSDSRYTDTQYF. Here the CDR3 DNA reads TGTGCCAGCAGTGATTCGCGGTACACAGATACGCAGTATTTT.

The genes are TRBV4-1 and TRBJ2-7; D possibly uses TRBD1 or TRBD2 (5 bases each). The CDR3 spans 14 residues. The V end was cut by 0 bases, the J end by 6 bases, with 12 bases between. CDR1 is MGHRA and CDR2 is YSYEKL in the germline V gene. In nucleotides, the CDR3 is TGCGCCAGCAGCCAAGATACGAGGGGTACCGAGCAGTACTTC. It codes for CASSQDTRGTEQYF.

This chain connects TRBV6-5 to TRBJ1-4; D remains unclear. The CDR3 has 12 amino acids. Germline V gene lookup returns CDR1 MNHEY and CDR2 SVGAGI. The ends were cut back, 1 base at V and 10 bases at J, with 7 bases in the middle. The CDR3 nucleotides are TGTGCCAGCAGTTACTTTGGTGGAAAACTGTTTTTT. Residues: CASSYFGGKLFF.